This T cell receptor beta chain came from a study of cytomegalovirus exposure and HLA in healthy donors. General study results and limits: The study put 150 or so TCR beta chains on its list as cytomegalovirus-associated.

With 60 Vbeta and 13 Jbeta primers, the PCR was carried out. Per the authors' pipeline: Later analysis identified tens of millions of unique TCR beta chains, around 10 million shared. Measured with immunoSEQ multiplex PCR; TCRdb has only the in-frame clones, and not every one. The DNA was the basis for D and trimming; V, J and clone size are from that table. The sample has 90,000 to 140,000 clones, about 83% seen once; the top ten hold 6.1%. Worth noting for this clone: Its antigen is currently unknown.

The length of the CDR3 is 15 residues. J was trimmed by 2 bases and V by 0 bases; bases with no gene match: 0. Germline CDR1 SEHNR, CDR2 FQNEAQ (reference sequence). The sample taken for sequencing was PBMCs. The chain links TRBV7-9 to TRBJ1-3; 8 nucleotides line up with TRBD1. The sequence was obtained from a man younger than 30 in good health and CMV-seronegative. The CDR3 DNA sequence: TGTGCCAGCAGCTTAGCGGACAGGGCTGGAAACACCATATATTTT. Protein: CASSLADRAGNTIYF.